Sequencing of this TCR beta chain was carried out in a study of T cells in Graves' hyperthyroidism and ophthalmopathy. Hyperthyroidism in the patients, aged 18 to 65, was newly diagnosed and under 2 months in duration. Uncontrolled infection, other autoimmune disease, pregnancy or lactation disqualified patients from enrolment. Diagnostic assessment was based on clinical symptoms, serum thyroxine and TRAb, thyroid ultrasound and orbital computed tomography. The study, taken as a whole, reports: Blood also carried most thyroid clonotypes expanded above 0.001.

The junction had 7 bases not matched to a gene; V was cut back by 3 bases and J by 7 bases. Germline lookup yields CDR1 SGHRS and CDR2 YFSETQ. The CDR3 length is 15 residues. To note about this clonotype: Its antigen is as yet unknown.

Researchers took RNA transcripts and amplified the TCR beta CDR3 regions from them. HTBI primers were the set used in a first-round RT-PCR of the TCR CDR3. MiXCR was run by TCRdb on the multiplex PCR reads, yielding one entry per CDR3 protein. The data hold over 120,000 distinct CDR3 sequences, with approximately 24% observed a single time. The specimen sequenced was blood. The clonotype originates from a woman aged 45 to 65 with Graves' hyperthyroidism that later progressed to Graves' ophthalmopathy. The V and J genes are TRBV5-1 and TRBJ2-2, with 9 positions matching TRBD1. CDR3 in DNA: TGCGCCAGCAGCTCGGATGGACAGGGGCGCGGGGAGCTGTTTTTT. Translated: CASSSDGQGRGELFF.